One and the same sample provided the 20 T cell receptor beta chains below, sequenced in a study of CXCR3-negative and CXCR3-positive naive CD8 T cells. In preparing the TRB cDNA libraries, 5' RACE with UMI labels was used. For each CDR3 protein, TCRdb gives one entry from its re-call of the 5' RACE reads, without DNA. There are 30,000 to 40,000 distinct CDR3 sequences in the sample, with roughly 15% held by the top ten. What was sequenced was memory CD8+ T cells from blood. The receptors derive from a human donor in good health. Some clones in this sample may be carry-over from other donors' samples.

The CDR3 sequence is CASSLADRVISPLHF. The rearrangement joins TRBV11-2 to TRBJ1-6; TCRdb's assignment of TRBD1 cannot be checked, as there is no DNA. This CDR3 has 15 amino acids. CDR1 is SGHAT and CDR2 is FQNNGV in the germline V gene.

The V gene is TRBV7-3, the J gene TRBJ2-5; TCRdb's D gene call, TRBD2, goes unchecked for lack of DNA. CDR1 and CDR2 from the germline V gene are SGHTA and FQGTGA. CDR3 length equals 16 residues. The CDR3 sequence: CASSLDLAGLEVAQYF. The full variable domain, with the rest looked up from reference TRBV7-3 and TRBJ2-5, is GAGVSQTPSNKVTEKGKYVELRCDPISGHTALYWYRQSLGQGPEFLIYFQGTGAADDSGLPNDRFFAVRPEGSVSTLKIQRTERGDSAVYLCASSLDLAGLEVAQYFGPGTRLLVL.

The chain recombines TRBV7-9 with TRBJ1-3; TCRdb calls TRBD1, which cannot be checked without DNA. CDR1 is SEHNR, CDR2 FQNEAQ, per germline (reference sequence). The CDR3 contains 16 residues. The CDR3 spells CASSLVGAFLGNTIYF.

The rearrangement uses TRBV4-3 and TRBJ2-7. The CDR3 consists of 15 residues. Germline V gene sequence: CDR1 LGHNA, CDR2 YSLEER. The CDR3 sequence is CASSQESSSAYEQYF.

This chain joins TRBV28 and TRBJ2-5; no DNA is available, so the TRBD1 call from TCRdb remains unchecked. This CDR3 is 15 amino acids long. The V gene's germline CDR1 is MDHEN and CDR2 SYDVKM. This chain's CDR3 is CASSPPPGQGQTQYF.

The CDR3 sequence is CASSFGTHNEQFF. The V gene is TRBV11-2, the J gene TRBJ2-1; TCRdb lists TRBD1, though no DNA is available to test this call. The CDR3 is 13 amino acids. Germline V gene sequence: CDR1 SGHAT, CDR2 FQNNGV.

This chain uses TRBV4-3 with TRBJ2-3; TCRdb selects TRBD1, and the lack of DNA leaves this call unchecked. The CDR3 sequence is 16 residues long. Germline loops: CDR1 LGHNA, CDR2 YSLEER. CDR3 region: CASSQDFAGETDTQYF.

This chain connects TRBV28 to TRBJ1-1; TCRdb indicates TRBD1, and absent DNA this call remains unverified. The CDR3 has 18 residues. Germline V gene sequence: CDR1 MDHEN, CDR2 SYDVKM. This CDR3 reads CASSLLQRDREPNTEAFF.

The chain is built from TRBV7-7 and TRBJ1-1; there is no DNA to check the TCRdb D call of TRBD1. CDR1 SSHAT and CDR2 FNYEAQ come from the germline V gene (reference sequence). This CDR3 comprises 15 residues. The CDR3 spells CASSPSVGTGDEAFF.

V gene TRBV12-3 or TRBV12-4 combines with J gene TRBJ2-3; the TCRdb call, TRBD2, lacks DNA for checking. This CDR3 has 19 residues. The CDR3 loop is CASSLAAGLARDPGGTQYF.

The rearrangement links TRBV29-1 to TRBJ2-7; as DNA is missing, the TRBD2 call by TCRdb cannot be tested. The CDR3 loop spans 13 amino acids. Germline-derived CDR1 and CDR2 are SQVTM and ANQGSEA. The CDR3 protein is CSVISGGNYEQYF.

The CDR3 is CASSLGSENSPLHF. The rearrangement uses TRBV6-2 or TRBV6-3 and TRBJ1-6. The V gene's germline CDR1 is MNHEY and CDR2 SVGEGT. The CDR3 is made up of 14 amino acids.

This chain connects TRBV7-9 to TRBJ2-1. Germline V gene data show CDR1 as SEHNR and CDR2 as FQNEAQ (reference sequence). The CDR3 has 16 amino acids. The chain's CDR3 is CASSSQSDRTYNEQFF.

The chain combines TRBV3-1 with TRBJ1-5; without DNA, the TCRdb call of TRBD1 cannot be checked. This CDR3 is 15 amino acids long. Germline V lookup: CDR1 LGHDT, CDR2 YNNKEL (reference sequence). This CDR3 reads CASSQDGNSNQPQHF.

The rearrangement uses TRBV10-3 and TRBJ2-7; the D call from TCRdb, TRBD1, cannot be confirmed without DNA. CDR3 length: 13 amino acids. From germline, CDR1 is ENHRY and CDR2 SYGVKD. The CDR3 reads CAINPDGAYEQYF.

V is TRBV6-1 and J is TRBJ2-7. Germline V CDR1 and CDR2: MNHNS, SASEGT. This CDR3 has 12 amino acids. This CDR3 reads CASSEGSVEQYF.

The chain has TRBV7-3 and TRBJ1-1; TCRdb indicates TRBD1, and absent DNA this call remains unverified. In germline, CDR1 is SGHTA, CDR2 FQGTGA. This CDR3 contains 14 residues. The CDR3 spells CATSRGGSPAEAFF. The whole variable domain, filled in from reference TRBV7-3 and TRBJ1-1, reads GAGVSQTPSNKVTEKGKYVELRCDPISGHTALYWYRQSLGQGPEFLIYFQGTGAADDSGLPNDRFFAVRPEGSVSTLKIQRTERGDSAVYLCATSRGGSPAEAFFGQGTRLTVV.

This sequence joins TRBV12-3 or TRBV12-4 and TRBJ2-3; the D gene TCRdb calls, TRBD2, cannot be checked with no DNA. This CDR3 spans 16 amino acids. CDR3 in amino acids: CASRSTSTSSTDTQYF.

The chain uses TRBV23-1 and TRBJ1-5. TRBV23-1 is annotated as an ORF whose role is uncertain. The length of the CDR3 is 17 residues. The CDR3 region is CASSQSTSSGINQPQHF.

The chain joins TRBV29-1 to TRBJ2-3; absent DNA, TCRdb's TRBD2 call cannot be checked. The CDR3 runs to 12 residues. CDR1 SQVTM and CDR2 ANQGSEA come from the germline V gene. CDR3 protein: CSVDPHKDTQYF.